What follows are 15 T cell receptor beta chains derived from one specimen sequenced in a study of T cell changes during pregnancy in multiple sclerosis. The data were produced by immunoSEQ multiplex PCR, yet TCRdb's version contains in-frame clones alone and is incomplete. Among about 92,000 clones, roughly 90% were seen once, and the ten largest hold more than 1.5%. The sample in question was peripheral blood, obtained in the first trimester of pregnancy. The origin of the receptors is a female donor with multiple sclerosis, enrolled in a pregnancy study.

This rearrangement joins TRBV25-1 to TRBJ1-1; tentatively, D is TRBD1 (5 bases). The CDR3 covers 12 residues. Germline V lookup: CDR1 MGHDK, CDR2 SYGVNS. The V end was cut by 10 bases, the J end by 2 bases, with 11 bases between. CDR3: CATGHLNTEAFF. The CDR3 DNA reads TGTGCCACCGGACACCTAAACACTGAAGCTTTCTTT.

V usage is TRBV15 and J usage is TRBJ2-7, with 11 bases identical to TRBD1. With V trimmed by 1 base and J by 3 bases, 5 bases remained unmatched. This CDR3 region has 16 residues. Germline loops: CDR1 LNHNV, CDR2 YYDKDF (reference sequence). This CDR3 is CATSRVVGTGGYEQYF. The CDR3 DNA follows: TGTGCCACCAGCAGAGTTGTAGGGACAGGGGGCTACGAGCAGTACTTC. The full variable domain, with the rest looked up from reference TRBV15 and TRBJ2-7, is DAMVIQNPRYQVTQFGKPVTLSCSQTLNHNVMYWYQQKSSQAPKLLFHYYDKDFNNEADTPDNFQSRRPNTSFCFLDIRSPGLGDTAMYLCATSRVVGTGGYEQYFGPGTRLTVT.

The table lists this clone with a few counts. This rearrangement joins TRBV4-2 to TRBJ1-1; the D is unclear. CDR1 and CDR2 from the germline V gene are LGHNA and YNFKEQ. Trimming stripped 0 bases from V and 3 bases from J, with 5 bases between. This CDR3 is built from 13 residues. Here the CDR3 DNA reads TGTGCCAGCAGCCAAGATGCAGACACTGAAGCTTTCTTT. It codes for CASSQDADTEAFF.

This clone has just a few counts. This sequence joins TRBV27 and TRBJ2-7; D may be TRBD2 (5 bases). CDR3 length: 11 residues. The germline V and J ends were trimmed by 6 bases and 6 bases, with 9 bases remaining between them. Germline CDR1 MNHEY, CDR2 SMNVEV (reference sequence). CDR3 protein: CASRLGLEQYF. DNA for the CDR3: TGTGCCAGCAGACTAGGGCTCGAGCAGTACTTC.

This clone was seen a handful of times. The rearrangement uses TRBV18 and TRBJ1-1; D is undetermined. The germline V gene encodes CDR1 KGHSH and CDR2 LQKENI. This CDR3 is built from 13 residues. The V end lost 7 bases, the J end lost 0 bases, and 9 bases lay between the germline ends. CDR3 sequence reads: CASYEQMNTEAFF. The DNA for the CDR3 is TGTGCCAGCTACGAACAAATGAACACTGAAGCTTTCTTT.

The chain employs TRBV28 and TRBJ2-1; D possibly corresponds to TRBD2 (7 bases). Trimming shortened V by 6 bases and J by 7 bases, and 10 bases separated the two germline ends. This CDR3 has 12 residues. The germline V gene encodes CDR1 MDHEN and CDR2 SYDVKM. The DNA for the CDR3 is TGTGCCAGCAGACAGGGAGGGAATGAGCAGTTCTTC. Amino acid sequence: CASRQGGNEQFF.

The chain joins TRBV5-6 to TRBJ1-1; 11 nucleotides align to TRBD1. The CDR3 spans 14 residues. Germline V CDR1 and CDR2: SGHDT, YYEEEE. Trimming removed 7 bases from V and 5 bases from J; junction bases left unmatched: 7. The CDR3: CASGRTGGPTEAFF. In DNA form, the CDR3 reads TGTGCCAGCGGAAGGACAGGGGGCCCAACTGAAGCTTTCTTT.

The chain combines TRBV25-1 with TRBJ1-2; TRBD1 is a possible D gene (6 bases). Germline V gives CDR1 MGHDK, CDR2 SYGVNS. V gave up 7 bases and J gave up 4 bases, with 16 bases separating them. This CDR3 is 14 amino acids long. CDR3 nucleotides: TGTGCCAGCATCCTTGGGGGCAGGGGCTATGGCTACACCTTC. As protein: CASILGGRGYGYTF.

The chain uses TRBV5-1 and TRBJ2-1; 8 bases line up with TRBD2. The CDR3 is made up of 14 amino acids. CDR1 is SGHRS and CDR2 is YFSETQ in the germline V gene. The ends lost 5 bases at V and 4 bases at J; junction bases unmatched: 5. Here the CDR3 reads CASSLSGGYNEQFF. The CDR3, as DNA: TGCGCCAGCAGTCTCAGCGGGGGTTACAATGAGCAGTTCTTC. Supplemented by reference TRBV5-1 and TRBJ2-1, the full variable domain reads KAGVTQTPRYLIKTRGQQVTLSCSPISGHRSVSWYQQTPGQGLQFLFEYFSETQRNKGNFPGRFSGRQFSNSRSEMNVSTLELGDSALYLCASSLSGGYNEQFFGPGTRLTVL.

CDR3 sequence: CASSRLPGETQYF. CDR3 DNA sequence: TGTGCCAGCAGCCGGCTGCCGGGGGAGACCCAGTACTTC. The chain links TRBV14 to TRBJ2-5; perhaps TRBD2 as D (5 bases). The CDR3 consists of 13 residues. Trimming stripped 4 bases from V and 5 bases from J, with 11 bases between. Germline V gene data show CDR1 as SGHDN and CDR2 as FVKESK.

The chain joins TRBV5-1 to TRBJ2-1, with 9 bases matching TRBD1. With 9 bases clipped from V and 5 bases from J, the junction kept 12 bases outside the gene matches. This CDR3 has 15 amino acids. Per the germline V gene, CDR1 is SGHRS and CDR2 is YFSETQ. In DNA, the CDR3 is TGCGCCACCGGGGACAGGGCCCCTCAAAACAATGAGCAGTTCTTC. Translation gives CATGDRAPQNNEQFF. Complete variable domain (other parts from reference TRBV5-1 and TRBJ2-1): KAGVTQTPRYLIKTRGQQVTLSCSPISGHRSVSWYQQTPGQGLQFLFEYFSETQRNKGNFPGRFSGRQFSNSRSEMNVSTLELGDSALYLCATGDRAPQNNEQFFGPGTRLTVL.

V usage is TRBV5-1 and J usage is TRBJ1-5, with 10 bases fitting TRBD1. The trim removed 0 bases at V and 4 bases at J, leaving 10 bases unmatched. CDR3 size: 18 residues. The germline V gene encodes CDR1 SGHRS and CDR2 YFSETQ. DNA of the CDR3: TGCGCCAGCAGCTTGGGCCTGGGGGGGACAGGGGAAAATCAGCCCCAGCATTTT. Its protein is CASSLGLGGTGENQPQHF.

The rearrangement links TRBV19 to TRBJ2-3; possibly TRBD1 for D (5 bases). V shed 1 base and J shed 2 bases, with 7 bases lying between them. The CDR3 is made up of 14 amino acids. Germline V gene sequence: CDR1 LNHDA, CDR2 SQIVND (reference sequence). CDR3 residues: CASSIAGFTDTQYF. Here the CDR3 DNA reads TGTGCCAGTAGTATAGCAGGGTTCACAGATACGCAGTATTTT.

The chain employs TRBV6-1 and TRBJ1-1, with 9 bases fitting TRBD1. Germline CDR1 and CDR2: MNHNS and SASEGT. The CDR3 sequence is 15 residues long. Trimming cost V 1 base and J 6 bases; bases outside gene matches: 6. The CDR3 DNA is TGTGCCAGCAGTGAAGGTTGGGACAGGGCCCCTGAAGCTTTCTTT. Translation gives CASSEGWDRAPEAFF.

The chain joins TRBV28 to TRBJ2-5, with 11 nucleotides matching TRBD2. V dropped 2 bases and J dropped 5; count of bases not matched to a gene: 7. CDR1 MDHEN and CDR2 SYDVKM come from the germline V gene. The CDR3 has 16 amino acids. In DNA, the CDR3 is TGTGCCAGCAGTTTAGTGCTAGCGGGAGGTCTGGAGACCCAGTACTTC. Translated: CASSLVLAGGLETQYF. Supplemented by reference TRBV28 and TRBJ2-5, the full variable domain reads DVKVTQSSRYLVKRTGEKVFLECVQDMDHENMFWYRQDPGLGLRLIYFSYDVKMKEKGDIPEGYSVSREKKERFSLILESASTNQTSMYLCASSLVLAGGLETQYFGPGTRLLVL.